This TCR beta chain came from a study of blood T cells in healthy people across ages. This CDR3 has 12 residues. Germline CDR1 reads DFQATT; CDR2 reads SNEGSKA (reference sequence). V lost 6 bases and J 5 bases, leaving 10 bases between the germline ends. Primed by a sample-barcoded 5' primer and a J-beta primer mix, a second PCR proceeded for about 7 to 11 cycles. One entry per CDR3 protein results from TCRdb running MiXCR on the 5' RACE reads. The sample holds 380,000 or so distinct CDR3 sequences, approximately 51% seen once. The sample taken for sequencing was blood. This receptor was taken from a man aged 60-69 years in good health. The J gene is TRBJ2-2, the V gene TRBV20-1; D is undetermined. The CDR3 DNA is TGCAGTGCGAAAAGTCGGACCGGGGAGCTGTTTTTT. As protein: CSAKSRTGELFF.